Included here is one TCR beta chain sequence, with context. The source of the sample is a study of blood T cell repertoires in COVID-19. In the authors' workflow: Estimation of nucleated cell counts relied on the amplification of reference gene primers. Sequenced by immunoSEQ multiplex PCR; TCRdb stores in-frame clones only, minus some. V and J calls and clone size are given by that table; D and trimming were obtained from the DNA. The sample includes just over 150,000 clones, around 80% seen only once; the top ten take 9.8%. This CDR3 spans 14 amino acids. The germline V gene encodes CDR1 SGHKS and CDR2 YYEKEE (reference sequence). Deletions cut 1 base from V and 3 bases from J, with 10 bases between.

This chain uses TRBV5-5 with TRBJ1-1, with D maybe TRBD1 (6 bases). Input material: peripheral blood. The TCR sequence derives from a woman between 50 and 59 years old with acute or convalescent COVID-19. The CDR3 coding sequence is TGTGCCAGCAGCTTGCAGGGGAGGGACACTGAAGCTTTCTTT. It translates to CASSLQGRDTEAFF.